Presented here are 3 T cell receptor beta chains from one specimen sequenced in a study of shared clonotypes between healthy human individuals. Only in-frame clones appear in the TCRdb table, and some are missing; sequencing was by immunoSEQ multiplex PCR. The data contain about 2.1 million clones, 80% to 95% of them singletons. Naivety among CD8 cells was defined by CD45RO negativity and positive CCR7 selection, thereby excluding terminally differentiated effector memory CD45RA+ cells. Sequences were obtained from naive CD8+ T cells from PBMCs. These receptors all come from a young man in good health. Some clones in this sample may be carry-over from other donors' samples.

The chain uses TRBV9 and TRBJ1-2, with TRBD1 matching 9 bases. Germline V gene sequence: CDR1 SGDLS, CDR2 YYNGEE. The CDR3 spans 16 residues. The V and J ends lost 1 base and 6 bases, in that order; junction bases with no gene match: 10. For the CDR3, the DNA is TGTGCCAGCAGCGTATCCAGAGCCGGGACAGGGCATGGCTACACCTTC. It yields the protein CASSVSRAGTGHGYTF.

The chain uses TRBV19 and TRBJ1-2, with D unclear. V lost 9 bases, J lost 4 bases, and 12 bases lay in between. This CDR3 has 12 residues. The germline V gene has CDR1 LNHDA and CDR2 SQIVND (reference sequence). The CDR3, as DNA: TGTGCCAGCATCCGCGAGGGCTATGGCTACACCTTC. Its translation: CASIREGYGYTF. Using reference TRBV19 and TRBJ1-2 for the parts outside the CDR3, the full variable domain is DGGITQSPKYLFRKEGQNVTLSCEQNLNHDAMYWYRQDPGQGLRLIYYSQIVNDFQKGDIAEGYSVSREKKESFPLTVTSAQKNPTAFYLCASIREGYGYTFGSGTRLTVV.

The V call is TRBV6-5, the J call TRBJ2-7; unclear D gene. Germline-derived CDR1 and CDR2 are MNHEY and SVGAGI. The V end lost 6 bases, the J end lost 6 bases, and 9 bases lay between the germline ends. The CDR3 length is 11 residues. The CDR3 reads CASSPGVEQYF. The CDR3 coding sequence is TGTGCCAGCAGCCCTGGCGTCGAGCAGTACTTC.